The T cell receptor beta chain under discussion was sequenced for a study of early T cells in non-severe SARS-CoV-2 infection. Individual cDNA molecules were tagged with unique molecular identifiers. One entry per CDR3 protein, called by TCRdb with MiXCR from the 5' RACE reads. This table holds tens of thousands of distinct CDR3 sequences, roughly 10% found once. Deletions cut 0 bases from V and 0 bases from J, with 11 bases between. Germline loops: CDR1 LGHDT, CDR2 YNNKEL (reference sequence). CDR3 length equals 16 residues. This clonotype occurred many times. The V and J genes are TRBV3-1 and TRBJ1-1; D gene unclear. The clonotype was recovered from an adult who was a healthcare worker with PCR-confirmed SARS-CoV-2 infection or an uninfected control (not recorded which). Sample: whole blood. CDR3 DNA sequence: TGTGCCAGCAGCCAAGAGCCGGGGAGGATGAACACTGAAGCTTTCTTT. Translated: CASSQEPGRMNTEAFF.